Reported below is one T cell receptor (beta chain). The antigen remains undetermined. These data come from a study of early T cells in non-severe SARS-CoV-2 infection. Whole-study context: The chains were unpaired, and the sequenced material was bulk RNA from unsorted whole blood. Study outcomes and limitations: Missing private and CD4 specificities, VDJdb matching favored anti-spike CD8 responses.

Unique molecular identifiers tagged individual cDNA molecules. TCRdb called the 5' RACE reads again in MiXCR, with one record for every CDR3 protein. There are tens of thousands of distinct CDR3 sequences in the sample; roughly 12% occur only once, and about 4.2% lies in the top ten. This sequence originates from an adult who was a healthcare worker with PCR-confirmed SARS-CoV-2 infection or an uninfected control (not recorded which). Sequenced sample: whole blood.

Written as DNA, the CDR3 is TGTGCCAGCAGTTTAGGCCTCTTAAATTCACCCCTCCACTTT. The encoded protein is CASSLGLLNSPLHF. The chain recombines TRBV27 with TRBJ1-6; D not resolved. Germline V gene data show CDR1 as MNHEY and CDR2 as SMNVEV (reference sequence). Trimming shortened V by 2 bases and J by 7 bases, and 9 bases separated the two germline ends. There are 14 residues in the CDR3.